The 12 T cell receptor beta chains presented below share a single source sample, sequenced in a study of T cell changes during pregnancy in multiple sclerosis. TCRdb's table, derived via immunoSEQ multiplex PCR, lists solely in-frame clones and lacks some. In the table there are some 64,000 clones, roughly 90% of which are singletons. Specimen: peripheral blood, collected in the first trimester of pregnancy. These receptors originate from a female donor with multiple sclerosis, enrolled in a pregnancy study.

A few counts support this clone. The CDR3 DNA is TGCGCCAGCAGATTTAGGGACAGAAAAAACATTCAGTACTTC. This gives the protein CASRFRDRKNIQYF. This chain uses TRBV23-1 with TRBJ2-4; 7 positions agree with TRBD1. TRBV23-1 is filed as an ORF, its function uncertain. J was trimmed by 4 bases and V by 6 bases; bases with no gene match: 6. There are 14 residues in the CDR3.

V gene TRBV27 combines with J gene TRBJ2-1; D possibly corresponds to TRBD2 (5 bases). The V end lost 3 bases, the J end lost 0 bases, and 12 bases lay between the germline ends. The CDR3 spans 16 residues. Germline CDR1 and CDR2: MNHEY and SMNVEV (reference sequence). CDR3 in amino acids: CASSFFRESSYNEQFF. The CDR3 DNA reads TGTGCCAGCAGTTTTTTTAGGGAGAGCTCCTACAATGAGCAGTTCTTC.

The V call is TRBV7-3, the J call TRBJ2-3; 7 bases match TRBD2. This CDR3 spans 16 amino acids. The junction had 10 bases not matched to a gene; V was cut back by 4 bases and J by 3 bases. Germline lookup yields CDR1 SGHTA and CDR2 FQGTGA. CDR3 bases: TGTGCCAGCAGCTCCGTTAACACGGGAGGAACAGATACGCAGTATTTT. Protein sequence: CASSSVNTGGTDTQYF.

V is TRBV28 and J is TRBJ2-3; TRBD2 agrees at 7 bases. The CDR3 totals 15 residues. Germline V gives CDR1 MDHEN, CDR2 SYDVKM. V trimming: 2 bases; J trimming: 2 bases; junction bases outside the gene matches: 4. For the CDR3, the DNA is TGTGCCAGCAGTTTAACTAGCGACAACACAGATACGCAGTATTTT. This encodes CASSLTSDNTDTQYF.

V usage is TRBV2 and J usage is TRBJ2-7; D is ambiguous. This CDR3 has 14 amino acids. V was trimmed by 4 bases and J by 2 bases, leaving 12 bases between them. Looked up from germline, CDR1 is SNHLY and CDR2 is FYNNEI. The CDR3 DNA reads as TGTGCCAGCAGTGTGCTATATGATGCCTACGAGCAGTACTTC. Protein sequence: CASSVLYDAYEQYF.

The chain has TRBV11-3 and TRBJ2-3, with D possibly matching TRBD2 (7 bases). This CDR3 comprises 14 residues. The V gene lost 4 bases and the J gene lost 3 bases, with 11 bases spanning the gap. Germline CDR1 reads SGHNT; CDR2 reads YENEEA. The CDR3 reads CASSSRGGTDTQYF. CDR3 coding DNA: TGTGCCAGCAGCTCCAGGGGAGGGACAGATACGCAGTATTTT.

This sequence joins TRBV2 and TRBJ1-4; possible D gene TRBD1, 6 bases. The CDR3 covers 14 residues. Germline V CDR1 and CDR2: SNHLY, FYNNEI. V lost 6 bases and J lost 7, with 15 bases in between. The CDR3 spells CASREGVIGEKLFF. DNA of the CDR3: TGTGCCAGCAGAGAGGGGGTAATAGGTGAAAAACTGTTTTTT.

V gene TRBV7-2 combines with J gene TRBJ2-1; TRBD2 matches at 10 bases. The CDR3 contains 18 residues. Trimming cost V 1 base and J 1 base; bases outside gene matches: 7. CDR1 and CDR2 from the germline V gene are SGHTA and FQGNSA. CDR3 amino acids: CASSLGASGRRSYNEQFF. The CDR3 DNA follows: TGTGCCAGCAGCTTAGGCGCTAGCGGGAGAAGGTCCTACAATGAGCAGTTCTTC.

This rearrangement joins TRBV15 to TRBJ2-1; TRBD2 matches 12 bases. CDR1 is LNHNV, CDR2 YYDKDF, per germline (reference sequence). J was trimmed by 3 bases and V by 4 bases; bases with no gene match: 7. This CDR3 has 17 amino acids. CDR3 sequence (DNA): TGTGCCACCAGCACCGGAGGACTAGCGGGGAACTACAATGAGCAGTTCTTC. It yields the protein CATSTGGLAGNYNEQFF.

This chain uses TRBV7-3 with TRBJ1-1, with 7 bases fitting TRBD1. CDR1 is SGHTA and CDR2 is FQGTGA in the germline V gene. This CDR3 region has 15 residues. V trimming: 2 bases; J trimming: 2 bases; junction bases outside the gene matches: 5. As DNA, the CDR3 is TGTGCCAGCAGCTTAGCCCCAGGGGGAAACACTGAAGCTTTCTTT. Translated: CASSLAPGGNTEAFF.

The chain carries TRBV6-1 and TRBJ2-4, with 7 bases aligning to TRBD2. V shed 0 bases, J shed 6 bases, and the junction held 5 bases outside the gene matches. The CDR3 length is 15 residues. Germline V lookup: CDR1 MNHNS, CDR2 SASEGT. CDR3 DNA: TGTGCCAGCAGTGAAGCTATGGGGAGGGGAAACATTCAGTACTTC. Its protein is CASSEAMGRGNIQYF.

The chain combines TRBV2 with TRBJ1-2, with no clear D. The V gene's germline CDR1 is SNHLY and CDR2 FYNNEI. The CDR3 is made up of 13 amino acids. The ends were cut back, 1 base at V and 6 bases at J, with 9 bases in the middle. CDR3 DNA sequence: TGTGCCAGCAGTGAAGAGTCAAGCCATGGCTACACCTTC. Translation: CASSEESSHGYTF. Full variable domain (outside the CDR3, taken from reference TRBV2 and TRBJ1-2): EPEVTQTPSHQVTQMGQEVILRCVPISNHLYFYWYRQILGQKVEFLVSFYNNEISEKSEIFDDQFSVERPDGSNFTLKIRSTKLEDSAMYFCASSEESSHGYTFGSGTRLTVV.